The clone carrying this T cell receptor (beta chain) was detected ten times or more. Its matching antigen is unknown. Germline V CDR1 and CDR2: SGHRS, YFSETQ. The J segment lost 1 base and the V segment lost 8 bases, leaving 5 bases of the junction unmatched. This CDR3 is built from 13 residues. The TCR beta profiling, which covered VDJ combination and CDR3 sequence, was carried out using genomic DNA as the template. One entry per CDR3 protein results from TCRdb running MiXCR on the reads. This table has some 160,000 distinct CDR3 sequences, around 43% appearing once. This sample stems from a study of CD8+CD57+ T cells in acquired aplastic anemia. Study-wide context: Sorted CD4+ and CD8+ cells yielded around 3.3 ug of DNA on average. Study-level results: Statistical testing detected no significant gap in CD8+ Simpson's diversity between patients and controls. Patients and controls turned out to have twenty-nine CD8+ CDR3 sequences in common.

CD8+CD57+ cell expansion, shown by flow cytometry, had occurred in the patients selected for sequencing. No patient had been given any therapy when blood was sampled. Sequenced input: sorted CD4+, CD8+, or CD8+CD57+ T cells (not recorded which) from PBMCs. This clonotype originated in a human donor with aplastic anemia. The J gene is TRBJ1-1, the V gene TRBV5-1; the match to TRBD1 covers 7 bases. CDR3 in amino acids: CASRTGSNTEAFF. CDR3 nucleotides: TGCGCCAGTCGGACAGGCTCGAACACTGAAGCTTTCTTT.